This T cell receptor (beta chain) was recorded in a study of OX40 agonist ivuxolimab in advanced cancers. Study as a whole: Partial response was recorded in three patients: one hepatocellular carcinoma and two cutaneous melanoma cases. Overall study findings and caveats: There were, on average, more expanded clones in CD8+ T cells than in CD4+. Dosing at 0.1 to 3.0 mg/kg was accompanied by clonal expansion of CD4+ and CD8+ blood T cells by week 6. Antigen specificity of clonally expanded peripheral T cells was not established.

In germline, CDR1 is MNHNY, CDR2 SVGAGI (reference sequence). Between the trimmed V and J ends, which lost 4 bases and 2 bases, there was a span of 12 bases. This CDR3 spans 16 amino acids. As regards this clone: Its matching antigen is unknown.

Produced via immunoSEQ multiplex PCR; TCRdb's table is partial and in-frame only. The repertoire holds about 46,000 clones, around 84% seen once, with roughly 12% in the top ten. This sequence was found in an adult with an advanced solid tumor such as melanoma, head and neck, liver or kidney cancer. The J gene is TRBJ1-6, the V gene TRBV6-6; no clear D gene. Source: CD4+ or CD8+ T cells sorted from blood, taken in a trial of the OX40 agonist ivuxolimab. CDR3 protein: CASSLKGGTYNSPLHF. DNA for the CDR3: TGTGCCAGCAGTTTGAAGGGAGGCACCTATAATTCACCCCTCCACTTT.